The next 29 T cell receptor beta chains were all read from a single sample in a study of blood T cells in healthy people across ages. A J-beta primer mix and a sample-barcoded 5' primer were used in a second PCR of roughly 6 to 11 cycles. TCRdb analysed the 5' RACE reads with MiXCR anew, one entry per CDR3 protein. Here the sample spans about a million distinct CDR3 sequences, around 48% being singletons. What was sequenced was blood. All receptors derive from a young man in good health.

This clonotype was observed a few times. The rearrangement links TRBV4-1 to TRBJ2-5; the D gene is possibly TRBD2 (5 bases). Germline V CDR1 and CDR2: MGHRA, YSYEKL. The CDR3 is made up of 14 amino acids. V was pared by 4 bases and J by 5 bases, with 14 bases between. CDR3 region: CASSPLGSDETQYF. As DNA, the CDR3 is TGCGCCAGCAGCCCCCTGGGTAGCGATGAGACCCAGTACTTC.

This clonotype was seen once. A much larger clonotype is one base distant, so this may be a read error. This chain uses TRBV5-1 with TRBJ2-1, with a weak D call TRBD2 (6 bases). This CDR3 spans 15 amino acids. The germline V gene encodes CDR1 SGHRS and CDR2 YFSETQ. V dropped 5 bases and J dropped 5 bases, with 17 bases sitting between them. The CDR3 sequence: CASSISGELNNEQFF. In nucleotides, the CDR3 is TGCGCCAGCAGTATTTCGGGGGAGCTTAACAATGAGCAGTTCTTC.

The chain combines TRBV7-9 with TRBJ2-3; 7 nucleotides agree with TRBD1. Germline loops: CDR1 SEHNR, CDR2 FQNEAQ (reference sequence). The CDR3 runs to 18 residues. V lost 1 base and J lost 5; bases outside the gene matches: 15. As DNA, the CDR3 is TGTGCCAGCAGCTTAGTGGTCCAAGGGGGCTTGCCTGGAGATACGCAGTATTTT. Its translation is CASSLVVQGGLPGDTQYF.

The chain carries TRBV29-1 and TRBJ2-7; the D gene is possibly TRBD1 (6 bases). The CDR3 sequence is 13 residues long. Trimming cost V 3 bases and J 4 bases, with 13 bases left between them. Germline V gene data show CDR1 as SQVTM and CDR2 as ANQGSEA. The CDR3 reads CSVDGGASYEQYF. CDR3 bases: TGCAGCGTTGATGGGGGCGCGTCGTACGAGCAGTACTTC.

The CDR3 here is CASDELAGGPGTQYF. The CDR3 bases are TGTGCCAGCGACGAACTAGCGGGGGGGCCTGGTACGCAGTATTTT. This sequence joins TRBV28 and TRBJ2-3; 13 nucleotides line up with TRBD2. The CDR3 has 15 residues. V shed 8 bases and J 8 bases; nucleotides not matched to a gene: 10. Germline V gene lookup returns CDR1 MDHEN and CDR2 SYDVKM.

The V and J genes are TRBV20-1 and TRBJ1-5; unclear D gene. CDR3 length: 12 residues. V lost 5 bases to trimming and J lost 5 bases, with 10 bases between them. Germline V gene sequence: CDR1 DFQATT, CDR2 SNEGSKA (reference sequence). In DNA, the CDR3 is TGCAGTGCTCCCACTTGGGATCAGCCCCAGCATTTT. Translation gives CSAPTWDQPQHF.

The J gene is TRBJ2-5, the V gene TRBV15; 9 bases fit TRBD1. Matching the DNA end better, TRBJ2-7 makes the J call doubtful. The CDR3 is 16 residues long. CDR1 LNHNV and CDR2 YYDKDF come from the germline V gene (reference sequence). CDR3 in DNA: TGTGCCACCAGCAGAGATCAACAGGGGGCCACCTACGAGCAGTACTTC. Encoded protein: CATSRDQQGATYEQYF.

This clonotype was recorded a few times. The chain recombines TRBV7-2 with TRBJ2-4, with a weak D call TRBD2 (6 bases). The CDR3 covers 13 residues. In germline, CDR1 is SGHTA, CDR2 FQGNSA. V lost 5 bases and J 9 bases, leaving 14 bases between the germline ends. This chain's CDR3 is CASSPGLYGIQYF. CDR3 in DNA: TGTGCCAGCAGCCCAGGACTATACGGCATTCAGTACTTC.

The chain employs TRBV15 and TRBJ2-7; 8 bases line up with TRBD1. The CDR3 loop spans 15 amino acids. V was clipped by 5 bases and J by 2 bases; unmatched bases: 8. Germline values: CDR1 LNHNV, CDR2 YYDKDF (reference sequence). The CDR3 DNA sequence: TGTGCCACCAGCCCTGACAGGGGATTTCCCTACGAGCAGTACTTC. This codes for CATSPDRGFPYEQYF.

J is TRBJ2-4 and V is TRBV27; the D gene is possibly TRBD1 (6 bases). The J call may be in error: the DNA end matches TRBJ2-7 better. The CDR3 sequence is 14 residues long. Germline V gene sequence: CDR1 MNHEY, CDR2 SMNVEV (reference sequence). DNA for the CDR3: TGTGCCAGCAGTTTAGAACAGGGAATCTACGAGCAGTACTTC. It is translated as CASSLEQGIYEQYF.

The chain couples TRBV20-1 to TRBJ1-1; possible D gene TRBD1, 6 bases. Germline assignment: CDR1 DFQATT and CDR2 SNEGSKA (reference sequence). V lost 3 bases to trimming and J lost 2 bases, with 13 bases between them. The CDR3 has 14 amino acids. In DNA, the CDR3 is TGCAGTGCTAGGACGGGGGGGGCAAACACTGAAGCTTTCTTT. Translation: CSARTGGANTEAFF.

This clonotype has a handful of counts. The chain joins TRBV10-3 to TRBJ1-2, with 9 bases matching TRBD1. The length of the CDR3 is 13 residues. Germline values: CDR1 ENHRY, CDR2 SYGVKD. Unmatched junction bases numbered 5, after V lost 4 bases and J lost 8 bases. The CDR3 sequence is CAISVQGAQGYTF. In nucleotides, the CDR3 is TGTGCCATCAGTGTACAGGGGGCTCAAGGCTACACCTTC.

Regarding this clonotype: An end of the junction differs from the germline gene, which may be a read error. The genes are TRBV7-2 and TRBJ2-2, with TRBD2 matching over 9 bases. This CDR3 has 17 amino acids. Germline V lookup: CDR1 SGHTA, CDR2 FQGNSA. CDR3 DNA: TGTGCCTGCAGCTTAGCGGGGGCAGGGTTCATCACCGGGGAGCTGTTTTTT. This encodes CACSLAGAGFITGELFF.

The count of this clonotype is one. The rearrangement links TRBV7-2 to TRBJ1-1; D call uncertain. The CDR3 extends over 15 amino acids. Per the germline V gene, CDR1 is SGHTA and CDR2 is FQGNSA. V was cut by 5 bases and J by 4 bases, with 17 bases left in between. The CDR3 region has the DNA TGTGCCAGCAGCCTACGACCAAGATCGGGCACTGAAGCTTTCTTT. The encoded protein is CASSLRPRSGTEAFF.

This clonotype was picked up many times. The genes are TRBV12-3 or TRBV12-4 and TRBJ2-5, with D tentatively TRBD1 (7 bases). The CDR3 contains 14 residues. The germline V and J ends were trimmed by 0 bases and 4 bases, with 9 bases remaining between them. The DNA for the CDR3 is TGTGCCAGCAGTTTAGCCCAGGGGGGAGAGACCCAGTACTTC. The encoded protein is CASSLAQGGETQYF.

The gene calls are TRBV27 and TRBJ2-1; tentatively, D is TRBD1 or TRBD2 (5 bases each). Germline lookup yields CDR1 MNHEY and CDR2 SMNVEV (reference sequence). V was pared by 0 bases and J by 13 bases, with 19 bases between. This CDR3 has 15 amino acids. Here the CDR3 reads CASSLSPRARETQFF. CDR3 bases: TGTGCCAGCAGTTTATCGCCCAGGGCTAGGGAGACCCAGTTCTTC.

The genes are TRBV6-2 or TRBV6-3 and TRBJ2-5; no firm D call. Trimming cost V 6 bases and J 5 bases, with 13 bases left between them. This CDR3 is built from 13 residues. Germline CDR1 is MNHEY and CDR2 is SVGEGT. CDR3 residues: CASSSFLRETQYF. The CDR3 DNA is TGTGCCAGCAGCTCGTTCCTAAGGGAGACCCAGTACTTC.

This clonotype has just a few counts. This sequence joins TRBV20-1 and TRBJ2-3; 8 bases agree with TRBD2. With V trimmed by 4 bases and J by 0 bases, 6 bases remained unmatched. This CDR3 is built from 15 residues. Germline loops: CDR1 DFQATT, CDR2 SNEGSKA (reference sequence). Written as DNA, the CDR3 is TGCAGTGCTATCGGGGGGGAAACTAGCACAGATACGCAGTATTTT. This translates into CSAIGGETSTDTQYF.

V is TRBV4-1 and J is TRBJ2-1, with D tentatively TRBD2 (6 bases). The closer fit of TRBJ2-7 to the DNA end suggests the J call may be wrong. Germline CDR1 MGHRA, CDR2 YSYEKL. This CDR3 is 14 amino acids long. This CDR3 is CASSPSRDFNEQYF. CDR3 sequence (DNA): TGCGCCAGCAGCCCGTCCCGGGACTTTAACGAGCAGTACTTC.

The chain links TRBV6-5 to TRBJ1-1; TRBD1 matches at 8 bases. With 10 bases clipped from V and 0 bases from J, the junction kept 10 bases outside the gene matches. This CDR3 is built from 15 residues. Germline V gene sequence: CDR1 MNHEY, CDR2 SVGAGI. The CDR3 is CATLGTGGLNTEAFF. The CDR3 coding sequence is TGTGCCACCCTGGGTACAGGGGGACTGAACACTGAAGCTTTCTTT.

The chain has TRBV3-1 and TRBJ2-4; D gene uncertain. The DNA matches TRBJ2-7 better at its end, which makes the J call doubtful. This CDR3 comprises 13 residues. CDR1 LGHDT and CDR2 YNNKEL come from the germline V gene (reference sequence). This chain's CDR3 is CASANPPLSEQYF. The CDR3 region has the DNA TGTGCCAGCGCTAATCCTCCTTTGTCCGAGCAGTACTTC.

The genes are TRBV27 and TRBJ1-1; tentatively, D is TRBD1 (5 bases). Germline lookup yields CDR1 MNHEY and CDR2 SMNVEV (reference sequence). Trimming shortened V by 0 bases and J by 0 bases, and 11 bases separated the two germline ends. This CDR3 has 16 residues. The DNA of the CDR3 is TGTGCCAGCAGTTTATCGGAGCAGGGCCTGAACACTGAAGCTTTCTTT. Protein: CASSLSEQGLNTEAFF.

The CDR3 region has the DNA TGCAGTGCTAGTTTCGCGAATGAGCAGTTCTTC. Translated, it gives CSASFANEQFF. The rearrangement uses TRBV20-1 and TRBJ2-1; the D is unclear. The CDR3 runs to 11 residues. Germline CDR1 DFQATT, CDR2 SNEGSKA (reference sequence). The ends were cut back, 3 bases at V and 7 bases at J, with 7 bases in the middle.

This clonotype showed up just a few times. The chain carries TRBV4-3 and TRBJ1-2; 7 nucleotides align to TRBD1. Germline CDR1 reads LGHNA; CDR2 reads YSLEER. CDR3 length: 15 residues. J gave up 1 base and V 0 bases, and 2 bases lay outside the gene matches. Here the CDR3 DNA reads TGCGCCAGCAGCCAAGAGGGGGACAGTAACTATGGCTACACCTTC. Encoded protein: CASSQEGDSNYGYTF.

In its sample, this clonotype was seen a few times. The genes are TRBV29-1 and TRBJ2-7; D is possibly TRBD1 (5 bases). Trimming removed 4 bases at V and 3 bases at J, with 13 bases between. Germline loops: CDR1 SQVTM, CDR2 ANQGSEA. CDR3 length: 13 amino acids. The CDR3 sequence is CSVGLDTYYEQYF. The CDR3 DNA sequence: TGCAGCGTTGGCCTGGACACTTACTACGAGCAGTACTTC.

This chain links TRBV12-3 or TRBV12-4 with TRBJ1-6; D might be TRBD1 (5 bases). There are 16 residues in the CDR3. V was shortened by 8 bases and J by 7 bases, with 21 bases between the two germline ends. CDR3 region: CASSPTGAGLNSPLHF. The CDR3 nucleotides are TGTGCCAGCTCGCCCACCGGGGCAGGGCTAAATTCACCCCTCCACTTT.

The chain links TRBV10-3 to TRBJ1-5; perhaps TRBD1 as D (5 bases). V lost 6 bases, J lost 3 bases, and 9 bases lay in between. CDR3 length: 13 amino acids. The germline V gene has CDR1 ENHRY and CDR2 SYGVKD. The CDR3, as DNA: TGTGCCATCAGGCAGGGTGCCAATCAGCCCCAGCATTTT. It encodes CAIRQGANQPQHF.

V gene TRBV5-1 combines with J gene TRBJ2-7; 7 positions agree with TRBD1. The V and J ends lost 4 bases and 4 bases, in that order; junction bases with no gene match: 5. This CDR3 is 13 amino acids long. Per germline, CDR1 SGHRS and CDR2 YFSETQ. The CDR3 here is CASSATGFYEQYF. CDR3 bases: TGCGCCAGCAGCGCGACAGGGTTTTACGAGCAGTACTTC.

This clonotype was observed a few times. The V and J genes are TRBV7-2 and TRBJ2-1, with TRBD2 identical over 15 bases. Germline assignment: CDR1 SGHTA and CDR2 FQGNSA. This CDR3 has 18 amino acids. Trimming removed 4 bases from V and 7 bases from J; junction bases left unmatched: 11. The CDR3 spells CASSSGLAGGRMSNEQFF. The CDR3 DNA is TGTGCCAGCAGCTCAGGACTAGCGGGGGGGCGTATGTCGAATGAGCAGTTCTTC. The whole variable domain, remainder taken from reference TRBV7-2 and TRBJ2-1, is GAGVSQSPSNKVTEKGKDVELRCDPISGHTALYWYRQSLGQGLEFLIYFQGNSAPDKSGLPSDRFSAERTGGSVSTLTIQRTQQEDSAVYLCASSSGLAGGRMSNEQFFGPGTRLTVL.